This is a list of T cell receptor beta chains from one sample in a study of cytomegalovirus exposure and HLA in healthy donors. Assay: immunoSEQ multiplex PCR; the TCRdb copy retains only in-frame clones and omits some. This sample lists around 210,000 clones; its ten largest clones have about 1%. The sequencing input was PBMCs. The receptor source for this set is a woman aged 30 to 39 in good health and CMV-seropositive. Both conserved end residues are part of each CDR3. A D gene is named only where the DNA matches it firmly.

>TRBV9|TRBJ1-2|.
CASSVGPVSYGYTF
TGTGCCAGCAGCGTAGGTCCAGTTTCCTATGGCTACACCTTC
>TRBV6-1|TRBJ1-2|.
CASSEEGGRNYGYTF
TGTGCCAGCAGTGAAGAGGGGGGGCGGAACTATGGCTACACCTTC
>TRBV19|TRBJ1-4|TRBD1
CASSMQQGMEKLFF
TGTGCCAGTAGTATGCAACAGGGGATGGAAAAACTGTTTTTT
>TRBV7-8|TRBJ1-2|.
CASSQHRDGGYTF
TGTGCCAGCAGCCAACACAGGGACGGTGGCTACACCTTC
>TRBV18|TRBJ2-1|TRBD1
CASSPGTGTYNEQFF
TGTGCCAGCTCACCTGGGACAGGGACCTACAATGAGCAGTTCTTC
>TRBV15|TRBJ2-7|TRBD2
CATSRDWASGGLVKHEQYF
TGTGCCACCAGCAGAGATTGGGCTAGCGGGGGCTTGGTAAAGCACGAGCAGTACTTC
>TRBV6-1|TRBJ2-7|TRBD1
CASKQMTGGSDEQYF
TGTGCCAGCAAACAAATGACAGGGGGCAGCGACGAGCAGTACTTC
>TRBV15|TRBJ1-1|.
CATASFTNTEAFF
TGTGCCACCGCCAGTTTTACGAACACTGAAGCTTTCTTT
>TRBV4-1|TRBJ2-1|TRBD2
CASSHAGGSSYNEQFF
TGCGCCAGCAGCCACGCCGGGGGGAGCTCCTACAATGAGCAGTTCTTC
>TRBV7-2|TRBJ2-3|.
CASSLGGNTDTQYF
TGTGCCAGCAGCTTAGGAGGGAACACAGATACGCAGTATTTT
>TRBV28|TRBJ2-1|TRBD2
CASSPGLAGGPSYNEQFF
TGTGCCAGCAGCCCCGGACTAGCGGGAGGGCCCTCCTACAATGAGCAGTTCTTC
>TRBV18|TRBJ1-1|.
CASSPPGSLANTEAFF
TGTGCCAGCTCACCTCCGGGTTCCCTGGCGAACACTGAAGCTTTCTTT
>TRBV5-1|TRBJ2-7|TRBD1
CASSLAPSGGLAYEQYF
TGCGCCAGCAGCTTGGCCCCGTCAGGGGGCTTGGCCTACGAGCAGTACTTC
>TRBV7-2|TRBJ1-2|TRBD1
CASSFGQGLNYGYTF
TGTGCCAGCAGCTTCGGACAGGGGTTAAACTATGGCTACACCTTC
>TRBV6-5|TRBJ2-3|.
CASSYHGGGAWDTQYF
TGTGCCAGCAGTTATCACGGTGGCGGGGCATGGGATACGCAGTATTTT
>TRBV29-1|TRBJ1-1|.
CSVEDGKAFF
TGCAGCGTTGAGGACGGGAAAGCTTTCTTT
>TRBV7-7|TRBJ2-1|.
CASSPSDRVDKDEQFF
TGTGCCAGCAGCCCTTCGGACAGAGTGGACAAAGATGAGCAGTTCTTC
>TRBV7-2|TRBJ1-1|.
CASSLRGVTEAFF
TGTGCCAGCAGCTTACGGGGAGTCACTGAAGCTTTCTTT
>TRBV19|TRBJ2-7|TRBD2
CASSPRTSGGASYEQYF
TGTGCCAGTAGTCCTCGGACTAGCGGGGGGGCATCCTACGAGCAGTACTTC
>TRBV7-9|TRBJ1-1|.
CASSIREVQAFF
TGTGCCAGCAGTATAAGGGAGGTACAAGCTTTCTTT
>TRBV11-3|TRBJ2-2|TRBD2
CASSALKTSGNTGELFF
TGTGCCAGCAGCGCCCTAAAGACTAGCGGAAACACCGGGGAGCTGTTTTTT
>TRBV7-2|TRBJ2-7|TRBD2
CASSPRGTSSEQYF
TGTGCCAGCAGCCCCCGGGGGACTAGCTCCGAGCAGTACTTC
>TRBV20-1|TRBJ2-1|.
CSASRGEQFF
TGCAGTGCTTCACGAGGCGAGCAGTTCTTC
>TRBV7-8|TRBJ2-1|.
CASRMSGSTSYNEQFF
TGTGCCAGCAGGATGTCCGGGAGTACCTCCTACAATGAGCAGTTCTTC
>TRBV7-9|TRBJ1-5|TRBD1
CASSNSGRGNQPQHF
TGTGCCAGCAGTAACTCCGGCAGGGGGAATCAGCCCCAGCATTTT
>TRBV7-9|TRBJ2-5|TRBD2
CASSLVSGLATEKTQYF
TGTGCCAGCAGCTTAGTCTCCGGACTAGCGACGGAAAAGACCCAGTACTTC
>TRBV7-8|TRBJ2-2|TRBD2
CASSPGASGATGELFF
TGTGCCAGCAGCCCGGGGGCTAGCGGGGCCACCGGGGAGCTGTTTTTT
>TRBV18|TRBJ1-1|.
CASSPLGGDRAFF
TGTGCCAGCTCACCATTGGGAGGCGATCGAGCTTTCTTT
>TRBV28|TRBJ2-7|TRBD2
CASSLGAGGYYEQYF
TGTGCCAGCAGTCTAGGGGCGGGAGGGTACTACGAGCAGTACTTC
>TRBV5-4|TRBJ2-3|TRBD2
CASSTVTSGTDTQYF
TGTGCCAGCAGCACTGTAACTAGCGGCACAGATACGCAGTATTTT
>TRBV30|TRBJ1-1|.
CAWSVEQMNTEAFF
TGTGCCTGGAGTGTAGAACAGATGAACACTGAAGCTTTCTTT
>TRBV30|TRBJ1-6|.
CAWGGQVNSPLHF
TGTGCCTGGGGCGGGCAAGTTAATTCACCCCTCCACTTT
>TRBV18|TRBJ1-1|TRBD1
CASSRGQGATEAFF
TGTGCCAGCTCACGGGGACAGGGGGCGACTGAAGCTTTCTTT
>TRBV28|TRBJ2-3|.
CASSLGSGSTDTQYF
TGTGCCAGCAGTTTGGGCAGCGGGAGCACAGATACGCAGTATTTT
>TRBV9|TRBJ2-5|TRBD1
CASSVAQGAGETQYF
TGTGCCAGCAGCGTAGCACAGGGGGCGGGAGAGACCCAGTACTTC